This T cell receptor (beta chain) was sequenced in a study of neurological immune-mediated disorders. The study's findings and limits: Levels of TCR clonal expansion peaked in HTLV-1-associated myelopathy and reached their lowest in multiple sclerosis, under those of healthy controls. The study found no CDR3 amino acid sequences shared by expanded clones across subjects, suggesting private repertoires in all groups. Among 34 multiple sclerosis patients, 18 had repertoires that phylogenetic grouping placed in one related-CDR3 cluster, a possible signature.

From 15-18 subjects, every sequencing run obtained over 180 million TCR-beta sequences. One entry per CDR3 protein results from TCRdb running MiXCR on the 5' RACE reads. The data hold about 92,000 distinct CDR3 sequences, with 3.5% observed a single time. This clonotype has ten or more counts. Its antigen remains unidentified. This CDR3 is 16 amino acids long. The germline V and J ends were trimmed by 2 bases and 3 bases, with 18 bases remaining between them. Germline CDR1 is SGHRS and CDR2 is YFSETQ. The sample taken for sequencing was PBMCs. The V gene is TRBV5-1, the J gene TRBJ2-7; D is unclear. This clonotype originated in a woman in her fifties or sixties with multiple sclerosis. CDR3 sequence: CASSFGSTPSIYEQYF. CDR3 sequence (DNA): TGCGCCAGCAGCTTCGGATCGACTCCATCTATCTACGAGCAGTACTTC.